The clone carrying this TCR beta chain appeared a few times. Its antigen remains unknown. This entry is derived from a study of blood T cells in healthy people across ages. Study-wide results and caveats: Both naive CD4+ cell counts and diversity were greater in long-lived donors than in aged donors. Changes in expanded clonotypes were possibly confounded, as the CMV status of donors was unknown.

The germline gives CDR1 ENHRY, CDR2 SYGVKD. V was cut by 2 bases and J by 9 bases, with 14 bases left in between. This CDR3 has 14 amino acids. With a J-beta primer mix and a sample-barcoded 5' primer, a second PCR ran 7 to 11 cycles. A template-switch adaptor containing 12 random nucleotides labeled each cDNA molecule. One entry per CDR3 protein, called by TCRdb with MiXCR from the 5' RACE reads. The sample includes 550,000 to 650,000 distinct CDR3 sequences, over 25% seen only once; the top ten take approximately 3.6%. These sequences were also reported in another study, on T cells of mothers and their children. That report notes: From each mother came over 9.5 million TCR beta CDR3 reads, and from each child came a few million.

This TCR came from a boy between 2 and 10 years old in good health. Sequenced material: blood. The chain uses TRBV10-3 and TRBJ2-1; tentative D call: TRBD1 (6 bases). The CDR3 DNA follows: TGTGCCATCAGTGAGGGGGACACCAGGATTGAGCAGTTCTTC. Its protein product is CAISEGDTRIEQFF.